This entry lists 29 T cell receptor beta chains sequenced from one sample in a study of neurological immune-mediated disorders. TCRdb used MiXCR to reprocess the 5' RACE reads, holding one entry per CDR3 protein. Of tens of thousands of distinct CDR3 sequences listed, about 6% are singletons. Material: CD4+ T cells from blood. All receptors come from a woman between 50 and 59 years old in good health.

This clonotype occurred many times. The genes are TRBV19 and TRBJ1-1; D possibly corresponds to TRBD1 (5 bases). This CDR3 contains 16 residues. CDR1 and CDR2 from the germline V gene are LNHDA and SQIVND (reference sequence). Trimming stripped 10 bases from V and 4 bases from J, with 25 bases between. The CDR3 region has the DNA TGTGCCATCCCTGTAGGGACGGGTGGGGATCGCACTGAAGCTTTCTTT. It encodes CAIPVGTGGDRTEAFF.

This clonotype was recorded many times. J is TRBJ2-3 and V is TRBV12-3 or TRBV12-4; a possible D gene is TRBD2 (6 bases). V gave up 6 bases and J gave up 6 bases, with 19 bases separating them. This CDR3 is 15 amino acids long. CDR3 amino acids: CASSLVGLLRDTQYF. CDR3 coding DNA: TGTGCCAGCAGCCTCGTGGGACTCTTGCGGGATACGCAGTATTTT.

This clonotype was counted many times. The rearrangement uses TRBV5-1 and TRBJ1-4; the D is unclear. This CDR3 has 14 residues. Deletions cut 0 bases from V and 5 bases from J, with 8 bases between. Germline V gene sequence: CDR1 SGHRS, CDR2 YFSETQ. For the CDR3, the DNA is TGCGCCAGCAGCTTGGACAGCCCCAATGAAAAACTGTTTTTT. It codes for CASSLDSPNEKLFF.

This clonotype has at least ten counts. The chain recombines TRBV18 with TRBJ1-4; D is possibly TRBD1 (5 bases). This CDR3 region has 14 residues. Germline values: CDR1 KGHSH, CDR2 LQKENI. V was clipped by 4 bases and J by 8 bases, with 14 bases between them. CDR3 DNA: TGTGCCAGCTCACGGGCGGAAGGGGTCGAAAAACTGTTTTTT. Translating it yields CASSRAEGVEKLFF. Full variable domain (remainder filled in from reference TRBV18 and TRBJ1-4): NAGVMQNPRHLVRRRGQEARLRCSPMKGHSHVYWYRQLPEEGLKFMVYLQKENIIDESGMPKERFSAEFPKEGPSILRIQQVVRGDSAAYFCASSRAEGVEKLFFGSGTQLSVL.

This sequence joins TRBV4-1 and TRBJ2-7, with D unclear. V gave up 0 bases and J gave up 6 bases, with 6 bases separating them. The CDR3 sequence is 12 residues long. Germline CDR1 MGHRA, CDR2 YSYEKL. The CDR3 loop is CASSQDGLEQYF. In DNA, the CDR3 is TGCGCCAGCAGCCAAGATGGCCTCGAGCAGTACTTC.

This clonotype was found many times. The gene calls are TRBV30 and TRBJ1-1; unclear D gene. The germline V gene has CDR1 GTSNPN and CDR2 SVGIG (reference sequence). CDR3 size: 13 residues. V lost 3 bases, J lost 1 base, and 9 bases lay in between. CDR3 nucleotides: TGTGCCTGGAGAGAACAGCAGAACACTGAAGCTTTCTTT. It encodes CAWREQQNTEAFF.

This clonotype was seen repeatedly, ten times or more. J is TRBJ2-1 and V is TRBV12-3 or TRBV12-4, with 8 bases identical to TRBD2. This CDR3 is built from 17 residues. The V and J ends lost 4 bases and 4 bases, in that order; junction bases with no gene match: 12. For the CDR3, the DNA is TGTGCCAGCAGTTCGGCGGGGGGTAGCGGGACTTACAATGAGCAGTTCTTC. Protein sequence: CASSSAGGSGTYNEQFF.

This clonotype has ten or more counts. The chain links TRBV5-1 to TRBJ2-3, with D possibly matching TRBD2 (5 bases). The germline V gene has CDR1 SGHRS and CDR2 YFSETQ. The CDR3 has 15 residues. The V and J ends lost 1 base and 6 bases respectively, with 15 bases between them. CDR3 DNA: TGCGCCAGCAGCTTGAAAGCAACCCCGGGGGATACGCAGTATTTT. Translation gives CASSLKATPGDTQYF.

This clonotype has ten or more counts. The rearrangement joins TRBV7-2 to TRBJ2-3; TRBD2 matches at 11 bases. The V and J ends lost 4 bases and 0 bases, in that order; junction bases with no gene match: 0. Germline CDR1 is SGHTA and CDR2 is FQGNSA. CDR3 length equals 15 residues. The CDR3 nucleotides read TGTGCCAGCAGCTCTAGCGGGGGGAGCACAGATACGCAGTATTTT. The encoded protein is CASSSSGGSTDTQYF. The full variable domain, its missing parts supplied by reference TRBV7-2 and TRBJ2-3, is GAGVSQSPSNKVTEKGKDVELRCDPISGHTALYWYRQSLGQGLEFLIYFQGNSAPDKSGLPSDRFSAERTGGSVSTLTIQRTQQEDSAVYLCASSSSGGSTDTQYFGPGTRLTVL.

This clonotype was recorded many times. This chain joins TRBV6-2 or TRBV6-3 and TRBJ2-7, with D possibly TRBD2 on 6 matching bases. Germline V lookup: CDR1 MNHEY, CDR2 SVGEGT. The ends were cut back, 8 bases at V and 1 base at J, with 18 bases in the middle. The CDR3 is made up of 15 amino acids. For the CDR3, the DNA is TGTGCCAGCTCCAGGCCCCGGGACTTGTCCTACGAGCAGTACTTC. Translating gives CASSRPRDLSYEQYF.

The table lists this clonotype with many counts. V and J are TRBV7-3 and TRBJ2-3; 10 bases fit TRBD2. V lost 2 bases and J lost 4; bases outside the gene matches: 6. This CDR3 has 16 residues. The germline CDR1 and CDR2 sequences are SGHTA and FQGTGA. The CDR3 DNA follows: TGTGCCAGCAGCTTACTAGCGGGAGCGTCCGCAGATACGCAGTATTTT. Amino acid sequence: CASSLLAGASADTQYF. The variable domain in full, completed from reference TRBV7-3 and TRBJ2-3, reads GAGVSQTPSNKVTEKGKYVELRCDPISGHTALYWYRQSLGQGPEFLIYFQGTGAADDSGLPNDRFFAVRPEGSVSTLKIQRTERGDSAVYLCASSLLAGASADTQYFGPGTRLTVL.

Ten or more counts support this clonotype. The chain recombines TRBV2 with TRBJ2-2; no definite D call. Germline CDR1 is SNHLY and CDR2 is FYNNEI. Trimming pared 7 bases from V and 0 bases from J, leaving 9 bases between. The CDR3 contains 14 residues. This chain's CDR3 is CASKMNANTGELFF. The CDR3 DNA follows: TGTGCCAGCAAGATGAATGCGAACACCGGGGAGCTGTTTTTT.

In its sample, this clonotype was seen many times. The genes are TRBV7-8 and TRBJ1-3; 8 bases are shared with TRBD1. V trimming: 6 bases; J trimming: 7 bases; junction bases outside the gene matches: 8. There are 14 residues in the CDR3. Germline lookup yields CDR1 SGHVS and CDR2 FQNEAQ. The chain's CDR3 is CASRRLTGANTIYF. CDR3 sequence (DNA): TGTGCCAGCAGGAGACTGACAGGGGCTAACACCATATATTTT.

This clonotype was counted many times. The chain uses TRBV12-3 or TRBV12-4 and TRBJ2-5; 7 nucleotides line up with TRBD1. The CDR3 contains 14 residues. V shed 3 bases, J shed 6 bases, and the junction held 7 bases outside the gene matches. The CDR3 DNA follows: TGTGCCAGCAGTTTGCGACAGGGCGAGAAGACCCAGTACTTC. As protein: CASSLRQGEKTQYF.

This chain uses TRBV7-6 with TRBJ2-3, with 10 bases matching TRBD2. Germline CDR1 reads SGHVS; CDR2 reads FNYEAQ. The CDR3 extends over 15 amino acids. The trim removed 4 bases at V and 7 bases at J, leaving 8 bases unmatched. The CDR3 spells CASSSTASGGNTQYF. Here the CDR3 DNA reads TGTGCCAGCAGCTCGACAGCTAGCGGGGGTAATACGCAGTATTTT.

This clonotype was detected many times. The rearrangement uses TRBV5-1 and TRBJ2-2; D ambiguous. This CDR3 is built from 14 residues. Per germline, CDR1 SGHRS and CDR2 YFSETQ. V was trimmed by 0 bases and J by 2 bases, leaving 5 bases between them. CDR3 sequence (DNA): TGCGCCAGCAGCTTGGAACGCAACACCGGGGAGCTGTTTTTT. Its protein is CASSLERNTGELFF. Variable domain in full (rest from reference TRBV5-1 and TRBJ2-2): KAGVTQTPRYLIKTRGQQVTLSCSPISGHRSVSWYQQTPGQGLQFLFEYFSETQRNKGNFPGRFSGRQFSNSRSEMNVSTLELGDSALYLCASSLERNTGELFFGEGSRLTVL.

In this sample, this clonotype turned up many times. The DNA for the CDR3 is TGTGCCAGCAGCTCGAAATCGGGGGGTTCCTGGGAGCAGTACTTC. The encoded protein is CASSSKSGGSWEQYF. The V call is TRBV7-2, the J call TRBJ2-7; 7 bases align to TRBD2. V gave up 4 bases and J gave up 7 bases; unmatched junction bases: 13. The germline V gene has CDR1 SGHTA and CDR2 FQGNSA. The CDR3 has 15 residues.

The sample holds many counts of this clonotype. The rearrangement links TRBV7-2 to TRBJ1-2; TRBD1 agrees at 9 bases. Losses at the gene ends were 1 base for V and 3 bases for J; bases not matched to a gene: 0. The germline CDR1 and CDR2 sequences are SGHTA and FQGNSA. The CDR3 has 14 residues. CDR3 in DNA: TGTGCCAGCAGCTTAGGGACAGGGGACTATGGCTACACCTTC. Translation gives CASSLGTGDYGYTF. Variable domain in full (rest from reference TRBV7-2 and TRBJ1-2): GAGVSQSPSNKVTEKGKDVELRCDPISGHTALYWYRQSLGQGLEFLIYFQGNSAPDKSGLPSDRFSAERTGGSVSTLTIQRTQQEDSAVYLCASSLGTGDYGYTFGSGTRLTVV.

This clonotype was detected many times. The chain uses TRBV12-3 or TRBV12-4 and TRBJ2-7; TRBD1 might be the D (5 bases). Trimming left V 1 base short and J 6 bases short, with 10 bases between. This CDR3 region has 13 residues. Here the CDR3 DNA reads TGTGCCAGCAGTTTAGGGGGTCAGGGCGAGCAGTACTTC. It specifies CASSLGGQGEQYF.

This clonotype is medium-sized by share. This chain links TRBV20-1 with TRBJ1-6, with D maybe TRBD1 (6 bases). V lost 0 bases and J 7 bases, leaving 10 bases between the germline ends. CDR1 DFQATT and CDR2 SNEGSKA come from the germline V gene (reference sequence). This CDR3 contains 14 residues. The CDR3 loop is CSAREAGGNSPLHF. CDR3 nucleotides: TGCAGTGCTAGAGAAGCGGGGGGCAATTCACCCCTCCACTTT.

This clonotype showed up many times. The gene calls are TRBV18 and TRBJ1-1; D perhaps matches TRBD1 (6 bases). From germline, CDR1 is KGHSH and CDR2 LQKENI. Trimming removed 4 bases at V and 5 bases at J, with 14 bases between. This CDR3 has 14 residues. CDR3 protein: CASSLGTSGTEAFF. CDR3 DNA sequence: TGTGCCAGCTCACTAGGGACATCTGGGACTGAAGCTTTCTTT.

This clonotype was observed many times. This chain uses TRBV20-1 with TRBJ2-1; D is unclear. V was clipped by 1 base and J by 4 bases, with 8 bases between them. The CDR3 is 13 residues long. Germline V gene lookup returns CDR1 DFQATT and CDR2 SNEGSKA (reference sequence). Here the CDR3 reads CSARGEVYNEQFF. CDR3 bases: TGCAGTGCTAGAGGGGAAGTTTACAATGAGCAGTTCTTC.

The V and J genes are TRBV5-4 and TRBJ2-7, with 7 bases matching TRBD2. Germline CDR1 reads SGHNT; CDR2 reads YYREEE (reference sequence). The V and J ends lost 3 bases and 6 bases, in that order; junction bases with no gene match: 12. The CDR3 runs 15 residues. CDR3 protein: CASSSPTGGLREQYF. CDR3 nucleotides: TGTGCCAGCAGCTCCCCTACGGGGGGATTACGCGAGCAGTACTTC.

This clonotype occurred many times. This chain joins TRBV2 and TRBJ1-5, with unresolved D. The ends were cut back, 3 bases at V and 6 bases at J, with 12 bases in the middle. This CDR3 region has 14 residues. Per the germline V gene, CDR1 is SNHLY and CDR2 is FYNNEI. The chain's CDR3 is CASSDGRAGQPQHF. The CDR3 region has the DNA TGTGCCAGCAGTGACGGGCGGGCTGGTCAGCCCCAGCATTTT.

This clonotype occurred many times. This chain uses TRBV6-2 or TRBV6-3 with TRBJ2-7, with 8 nucleotides matching TRBD2. Germline CDR1 is MNHEY and CDR2 is SVGEGT. After removal of 0 bases from V and 4 bases from J, the junction contained 2 bases not matched to a gene. CDR3 length: 14 amino acids. In DNA form, the CDR3 reads TGTGCCAGCAGTTACTCGCCTAGCGGGTACGAGCAGTACTTC. Its protein product is CASSYSPSGYEQYF.

This clonotype has more than one count but fewer than ten. This chain uses TRBV5-4 with TRBJ2-2, with TRBD1 matching 10 bases. This CDR3 has 17 residues. After removal of 4 bases from V and 4 bases from J, the junction contained 10 bases not matched to a gene. Germline V gives CDR1 SGHNT, CDR2 YYREEE (reference sequence). DNA of the CDR3: TGTGCCAGCAGCAGGGCCGGGACAGGGGTCATCACCGGGGAGCTGTTTTTT. As protein: CASSRAGTGVITGELFF.

This clonotype was counted at least ten times. The V call is TRBV10-3, the J call TRBJ2-1; TRBD2 aligns across 10 bases. J lost 8 bases, V lost 0 bases, and 10 bases had no gene match. CDR3 length equals 17 residues. Germline V gives CDR1 ENHRY, CDR2 SYGVKD. Written as DNA, the CDR3 is TGTGCCATCAGTGAGTCGGCTAGCGGGGGAGTCTGGGATGAGCAGTTCTTC. Translation gives CAISESASGGVWDEQFF.

This clonotype was detected ten times or more. This CDR3 is CSASGTEIYEQYF. The CDR3 bases are TGCAGTGCTTCCGGGACAGAGATCTACGAGCAGTACTTC. The V gene is TRBV20-1, the J gene TRBJ2-7, with 7 bases matching TRBD1. The CDR3 is 13 amino acids. Trimming removed 5 bases from V and 3 bases from J; junction bases left unmatched: 7. Germline V gene sequence: CDR1 DFQATT, CDR2 SNEGSKA (reference sequence).

At least ten counts were recorded for this clonotype. The chain links TRBV6-5 to TRBJ2-2, with 11 bases aligning to TRBD1. The CDR3 spans 15 residues. V lost 4 bases and J lost 6; bases outside the gene matches: 4. Germline V lookup: CDR1 MNHEY, CDR2 SVGAGI. The CDR3 loop reads CASSSGQGGAGELFF. The CDR3 nucleotides are TGTGCCAGCAGTTCGGGACAGGGGGGAGCCGGGGAGCTGTTTTTT.